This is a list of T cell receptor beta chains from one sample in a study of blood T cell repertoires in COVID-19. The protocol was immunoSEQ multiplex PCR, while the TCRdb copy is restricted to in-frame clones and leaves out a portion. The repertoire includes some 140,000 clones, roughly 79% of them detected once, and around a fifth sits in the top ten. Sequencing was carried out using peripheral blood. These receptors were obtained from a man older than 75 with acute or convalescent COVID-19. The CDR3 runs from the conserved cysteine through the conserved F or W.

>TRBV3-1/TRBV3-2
CASSQNRGLYGYTF
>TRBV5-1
CASSREGTGYNEQFF
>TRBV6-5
CASSLREANYGYTF
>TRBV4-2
CASSQGPLAGGSYEQYF
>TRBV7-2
CASSLKRGAGSTDTQYF
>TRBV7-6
CASSLGRGGQPQHF
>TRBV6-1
CASSVGSPGQGNSPLHF
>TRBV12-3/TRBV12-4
CASSSPGYGYTF
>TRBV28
CASSSDRGHQPQHF
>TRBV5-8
CASSLTGGLTNEQFF
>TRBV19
CASSDTGAPLYGYTF
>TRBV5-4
CASSLGVDSRKETQYF
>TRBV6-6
CASSPPRDPEAFF
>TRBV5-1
CASSLAGLAGTRTDTQYF
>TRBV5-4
CASSRLTGGSSYEQYF
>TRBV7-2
CASSLGGSQKLFF
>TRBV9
CASSMQGPLIVATNEKLFF
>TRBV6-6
CASSYTVGQGGYEQYF
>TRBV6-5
CASRVGNLEQYF
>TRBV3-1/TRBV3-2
CASSQLRQAHSPLHF
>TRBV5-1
CASSLGTGTGETQYF
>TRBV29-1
CSAAGVMNTEAFF
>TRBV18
CASSRERAGENIQYF
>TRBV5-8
CASSLPDRGHGYTF
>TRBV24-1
CATSDYRGGYTF
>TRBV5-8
CASRIAGGLTDTQYF
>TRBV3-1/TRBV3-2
CASSQDTGRGKYLFF